This T cell receptor (beta chain) is from a study of type 1 and type 2 diabetes patients. As for the study in general: CD4+ or CD8+ T cells were positively selected from PBMCs with microbeads. Study findings and constraints: A median of one highly-expanded CD4+ clone, covering 3% to 5% of reads, occurred in type 2 diabetes.

Amplification started from genomic DNA. A primer set of 30 forward and 13 reverse primers amplified the CDR3. One entry per CDR3 protein, called by TCRdb with MiXCR from the multiplex PCR reads. The table has approximately 260,000 distinct CDR3 sequences, 45% to 60% seen once. Roughly 9.5 milliliters of peripheral blood were collected from each participant. Comments on this clonotype: Its antigen is still unknown.

The CDR3 is made up of 13 amino acids. Between the trimmed V and J ends, which lost 2 bases and 5 bases, there was a span of 11 bases. In germline, CDR1 is SGHRS, CDR2 YFSETQ. The specimen sequenced was peripheral blood mononuclear cells (PBMCs). The sequence came from a man younger than 35 with type 2 diabetes. The chain has TRBV5-1 and TRBJ2-7; the D gene is possibly TRBD1 (6 bases). CDR3 loop: CASSLRTADEQYF. The CDR3 DNA follows: TGCGCCAGCAGCTTAAGGACAGCGGACGAGCAGTACTTC.